Presented here are 28 T cell receptor beta chains from one specimen sequenced in a study of CD8+ T cells in alopecia areata. Isolated RNA was reverse transcribed into cDNA used as the sequencing template. Clones were sequenced by immunoSEQ multiplex PCR, and TCRdb holds only the in-frame ones, with some missing. The sample has 150,000 or so clones; roughly 61% are singletons. The specimen comprised CD4+ T cells sorted from blood, sampled at week 0. Source of these receptors: a human donor with alopecia areata.

A word on this clone: Different DNA sequences within this sample yield the same CDR3. The chain carries TRBV5-1 and TRBJ2-5; D remains ambiguous. Looked up from germline, CDR1 is SGHRS and CDR2 is YFSETQ. The CDR3 is 13 amino acids. V lost 0 bases to trimming and J lost 1 base, with 4 bases between them. The CDR3 region is CASSLGVQETQYF. The DNA of the CDR3 is TGCGCCAGCAGCTTGGGGGTCCAAGAGACCCAGTACTTC. Using reference TRBV5-1 and TRBJ2-5 for the parts outside the CDR3, the full variable domain is KAGVTQTPRYLIKTRGQQVTLSCSPISGHRSVSWYQQTPGQGLQFLFEYFSETQRNKGNFPGRFSGRQFSNSRSEMNVSTLELGDSALYLCASSLGVQETQYFGPGTRLLVL.

The count of this clone is one. The chain carries TRBV10-3 and TRBJ2-7; maybe TRBD1 (5 bases). Looked up from germline, CDR1 is ENHRY and CDR2 is SYGVKD. The ends were cut back, 3 bases at V and 5 bases at J, with 14 bases in the middle. The CDR3 is 14 amino acids. The CDR3 DNA is TGTGCCATCAGTGAAGGGGCAAACCACCACGAGCAGTACTTC. Its protein product is CAISEGANHHEQYF.

The chain employs TRBV14 and TRBJ1-2; 7 nucleotides agree with TRBD1. There are 16 residues in the CDR3. The V and J ends lost 0 bases and 4 bases, in that order; junction bases with no gene match: 8. Germline V CDR1 and CDR2: SGHDN, FVKESK. CDR3 DNA: TGTGCCAGCAGCCAAGATCCAAGGGGGCGCGGCTATGGCTACACCTTC. Translating it yields CASSQDPRGRGYGYTF.

The gene calls are TRBV6-6 and TRBJ2-3, with a weak D call TRBD2 (7 bases). Germline-derived CDR1 and CDR2 are MNHNY and SVGAGI (reference sequence). The CDR3 covers 15 residues. Trimming left V 2 bases short and J 1 base short, with 10 bases between. The CDR3 region has the DNA TGTGCCAGCAGTTACCCCGGGGGGCGCACAGATACGCAGTATTTT. Amino acid sequence: CASSYPGGRTDTQYF.

CDR3 in amino acids: CAWSPRGEQYF. Here the CDR3 DNA reads TGTGCCTGGAGTCCCCGGGGCGAGCAGTACTTC. V and J are TRBV30 and TRBJ2-7, with a possible D match to TRBD2 (5 bases). In germline, CDR1 is GTSNPN, CDR2 SVGIG (reference sequence). With 2 bases removed from V and 6 bases from J, the gap between germline ends came to 8 bases. The CDR3 is made up of 11 amino acids.

CDR3 amino acids: CANGGLGTDTQYF. CDR3 nucleotides: TGTGCTAACGGGGGTCTCGGCACAGATACGCAGTATTTT. The rearrangement links TRBV7-2 to TRBJ2-3; D possibly corresponds to TRBD2 (6 bases). The CDR3 runs to 13 residues. Germline values: CDR1 SGHTA, CDR2 FQGNSA.

The genes are TRBV5-7 and TRBJ1-5; possible D gene TRBD1, 6 bases. TRBV5-7 is treated as an ORF (open reading frame) with a function not yet certain. The ends were cut back, 0 bases at V and 6 bases at J, with 16 bases in the middle. The CDR3 consists of 16 residues. The CDR3, as DNA: TGTGCCAGCAGCTTGGGACAGGTATGGGCTGGTCAGCCCCAGCATTTT. It is translated as CASSLGQVWAGQPQHF.

The chain carries TRBV7-3 and TRBJ2-2; 8 positions agree with TRBD2. CDR3 length: 13 residues. The germline V gene has CDR1 SGHTA and CDR2 FQGTGA. J was trimmed by 6 bases and V by 5 bases; bases with no gene match: 2. CDR3 region: CASSPGGAGELFF. CDR3 coding DNA: TGTGCCAGCAGCCCCGGGGGGGCCGGGGAGCTGTTTTTT.

The V and J genes are TRBV6-5 and TRBJ1-2; D is uncertain. The V end lost 6 bases, the J end lost 3 bases, and 11 bases lay between the germline ends. The CDR3 is made up of 13 amino acids. Germline values: CDR1 MNHEY, CDR2 SVGAGI. In DNA, the CDR3 is TGTGCCAGCAGGACCGGGGTCCACTATGGCTACACCTTC. It codes for CASRTGVHYGYTF.

V and J are TRBV7-2 and TRBJ1-5; no clear D. V lost 4 bases to trimming and J lost 6 bases, with 10 bases between them. The germline gives CDR1 SGHTA, CDR2 FQGNSA. The CDR3 extends over 13 amino acids. CDR3 DNA sequence: TGTGCCAGCAGCTCTGACCGAAGTCAGCCCCAGCATTTT. This encodes CASSSDRSQPQHF.

In its sample, this clone was seen once. V is TRBV29-1 and J is TRBJ2-1, with TRBD2 identical over 7 bases. V gave up 6 bases and J gave up 6 bases; unmatched junction bases: 8. The CDR3 consists of 13 residues. Germline-derived CDR1 and CDR2 are SQVTM and ANQGSEA. Written as DNA, the CDR3 is TGCAGCGTGCGGCGGGGGATGGGCAATGAGCAGTTCTTC. Protein sequence: CSVRRGMGNEQFF.

This clone was seen a single time. V is TRBV5-6 and J is TRBJ2-5; D not resolved. V lost 3 bases, J lost 4 bases, and 4 bases lay in between. Germline-derived CDR1 and CDR2 are SGHDT and YYEEEE. The CDR3 totals 11 residues. The CDR3 sequence is CASSSGETQYF. The CDR3 DNA is TGTGCCAGCAGCTCGGGAGAGACCCAGTACTTC.

This chain joins TRBV7-8 and TRBJ2-2; 9 bases are a match to TRBD2. Germline V CDR1 and CDR2: SGHVS, FQNEAQ. J lost 5 bases, V lost 5 bases, and 6 bases had no gene match. CDR3 length: 15 residues. CDR3 sequence (DNA): TGTGCCAGCAGCATCAGCGGGGGGCCAACCGGGGAGCTGTTTTTT. This codes for CASSISGGPTGELFF.

CDR3 region: CASSRDISYEQYF. The CDR3 DNA sequence: TGTGCCAGCAGTCGTGACATCTCCTACGAGCAGTACTTC. J is TRBJ2-7 and V is TRBV6-5; D is undetermined. Trimming took off 5 bases at V and 0 bases at J, with 8 bases between the two ends. The CDR3 has 13 amino acids. CDR1 MNHEY and CDR2 SVGAGI come from the germline V gene.

In its sample, this clone was seen a few times. The chain combines TRBV27 with TRBJ1-5; tentatively, D is TRBD1 (5 bases). The germline V and J ends were trimmed by 2 bases and 4 bases, with 9 bases remaining between them. CDR3 length equals 14 residues. In germline, CDR1 is MNHEY, CDR2 SMNVEV (reference sequence). The CDR3 loop reads CASSLRGENQPQHF. The DNA of the CDR3 is TGTGCCAGCAGTTTAAGAGGGGAGAATCAGCCCCAGCATTTT.

The V and J genes are TRBV5-1 and TRBJ2-7; 7 bases are shared with TRBD1. Trimming took 5 bases from V and 5 from J; bases not matched to a gene: 7. The CDR3 has 13 amino acids. From germline, CDR1 is SGHRS and CDR2 YFSETQ. The DNA for the CDR3 is TGCGCCAGCAGTGACAGGGTAGTTGACGAGCAGTACTTC. This codes for CASSDRVVDEQYF. The variable domain in full, completed from reference TRBV5-1 and TRBJ2-7, reads KAGVTQTPRYLIKTRGQQVTLSCSPISGHRSVSWYQQTPGQGLQFLFEYFSETQRNKGNFPGRFSGRQFSNSRSEMNVSTLELGDSALYLCASSDRVVDEQYFGPGTRLTVT.

The chain recombines TRBV30 with TRBJ1-5; D gene uncertain. Germline V gene sequence: CDR1 GTSNPN, CDR2 SVGIG (reference sequence). Trimming left V 3 bases short and J 4 bases short, with 10 bases between. There are 13 residues in the CDR3. CDR3 DNA sequence: TGTGCCTGGAGCCTTGACATAAATCAGCCCCAGCATTTT. Its protein product is CAWSLDINQPQHF.

In this sample, this clone turned up once. This rearrangement joins TRBV5-4 to TRBJ2-3, with 11 bases aligning to TRBD1. The junction had 12 bases not matched to a gene; V was cut back by 0 bases and J by 3 bases. CDR1 is SGHNT and CDR2 is YYREEE in the germline V gene (reference sequence). CDR3 length: 19 residues. CDR3 sequence: CASSLGIGTGGGSTDTQYF. The CDR3 DNA reads as TGTGCCAGCAGCTTGGGAATTGGGACAGGGGGTGGTAGTACAGATACGCAGTATTTT.

The chain uses TRBV4-1 and TRBJ2-1; D is undetermined. The CDR3 has 15 residues. From germline, CDR1 is MGHRA and CDR2 YSYEKL. Trimming stripped 4 bases from V and 4 bases from J, with 14 bases between. The CDR3: CASSLLGSSYNEQFF. CDR3 in DNA: TGCGCCAGCAGCCTACTGGGATCGAGTTACAATGAGCAGTTCTTC.

The chain is built from TRBV7-3 and TRBJ2-1, with TRBD2 matching over 7 bases. With 5 bases clipped from V and 2 bases from J, the junction kept 9 bases outside the gene matches. CDR1 is SGHTA, CDR2 FQGTGA, per germline. This CDR3 comprises 16 residues. Here the CDR3 reads CASSRSGGDTYNEQFF. The CDR3 DNA reads as TGTGCCAGCAGCCGATCTGGGGGGGATACCTACAATGAGCAGTTCTTC.

The J gene is TRBJ1-6, the V gene TRBV5-1; D is undetermined. V was trimmed by 4 bases and J by 8 bases, leaving 13 bases between them. Germline V gives CDR1 SGHRS, CDR2 YFSETQ. The CDR3 is 14 amino acids. DNA for the CDR3: TGCGCCAGCAGCGCGGACGGAAGGGATTCACCCCTCCACTTT. Encoded protein: CASSADGRDSPLHF.

The chain employs TRBV5-6 and TRBJ1-2; D ambiguous. V lost 4 bases and J 3 bases, leaving 10 bases between the germline ends. The CDR3 contains 13 residues. Germline values: CDR1 SGHDT, CDR2 YYEEEE. The chain's CDR3 is CASSQDIDYGYTF. The CDR3 DNA reads TGTGCCAGCAGCCAAGACATAGACTATGGCTACACCTTC.

This clone was observed once. The chain has TRBV4-1 and TRBJ1-2; the match to TRBD1 covers 7 bases. Germline values: CDR1 MGHRA, CDR2 YSYEKL. The CDR3 has 15 amino acids. J was trimmed by 2 bases and V by 4 bases; bases with no gene match: 7. CDR3 sequence (DNA): TGCGCCAGCAGCCTCTGGACAGGACCCAACTATGGCTACACCTTC. Translated: CASSLWTGPNYGYTF.

Only a few counts were recorded for this clone. V and J are TRBV6-5 and TRBJ2-3; TRBD2 matches at 11 bases. Germline CDR1 and CDR2: MNHEY and SVGAGI. This CDR3 contains 15 residues. The V gene end was trimmed by 5 bases and the J gene end by 1 base; junction bases not matched to a gene: 2. CDR3 in amino acids: CASSLGLAGTDTQYF. The CDR3 region has the DNA TGTGCCAGCAGTCTGGGACTAGCGGGCACAGATACGCAGTATTTT.

V usage is TRBV27 and J usage is TRBJ2-1; D not certain. Germline V lookup: CDR1 MNHEY, CDR2 SMNVEV (reference sequence). The CDR3 spans 13 residues. Trimming removed 2 bases from V and 4 bases from J, with 6 bases in between. CDR3 DNA sequence: TGTGCCAGCAGTTTACTGGGGTACAATGAGCAGTTCTTC. This sequence encodes CASSLLGYNEQFF.

This clone appeared a single time. J is TRBJ2-7 and V is TRBV2; D is undetermined. This CDR3 is built from 11 residues. The V end was cut by 3 bases, the J end by 4 bases, with 4 bases between. CDR1 and CDR2 (germline): SNHLY, FYNNEI. CDR3 amino acids: CASSELYEQYF. The CDR3 nucleotides read TGTGCCAGCAGTGAGCTGTACGAGCAGTACTTC.

This chain joins TRBV5-1 and TRBJ2-3; TRBD2 matches 10 bases. V lost 4 bases and J lost 4; bases outside the gene matches: 6. CDR1 is SGHRS, CDR2 YFSETQ, per germline. CDR3 size: 15 residues. The CDR3: CASSPGTSVSDTQYF. The CDR3 DNA sequence: TGCGCCAGCAGCCCCGGGACTAGCGTCTCAGATACGCAGTATTTT. Using reference TRBV5-1 and TRBJ2-3 for the parts outside the CDR3, the full variable domain is KAGVTQTPRYLIKTRGQQVTLSCSPISGHRSVSWYQQTPGQGLQFLFEYFSETQRNKGNFPGRFSGRQFSNSRSEMNVSTLELGDSALYLCASSPGTSVSDTQYFGPGTRLTVL.

This clone was counted between two and nine times. The CDR3 sequence is CASSGGAEANYGYTF. CDR3 nucleotides: TGTGCCAGCAGTGGGGGGGCGGAAGCTAACTATGGCTACACCTTC. V gene TRBV25-1 combines with J gene TRBJ1-2; TRBD1 might be the D (6 bases). Germline CDR1 MGHDK, CDR2 SYGVNS. The CDR3 is 15 amino acids. V dropped 4 bases and J dropped 0 bases, with 12 bases sitting between them.